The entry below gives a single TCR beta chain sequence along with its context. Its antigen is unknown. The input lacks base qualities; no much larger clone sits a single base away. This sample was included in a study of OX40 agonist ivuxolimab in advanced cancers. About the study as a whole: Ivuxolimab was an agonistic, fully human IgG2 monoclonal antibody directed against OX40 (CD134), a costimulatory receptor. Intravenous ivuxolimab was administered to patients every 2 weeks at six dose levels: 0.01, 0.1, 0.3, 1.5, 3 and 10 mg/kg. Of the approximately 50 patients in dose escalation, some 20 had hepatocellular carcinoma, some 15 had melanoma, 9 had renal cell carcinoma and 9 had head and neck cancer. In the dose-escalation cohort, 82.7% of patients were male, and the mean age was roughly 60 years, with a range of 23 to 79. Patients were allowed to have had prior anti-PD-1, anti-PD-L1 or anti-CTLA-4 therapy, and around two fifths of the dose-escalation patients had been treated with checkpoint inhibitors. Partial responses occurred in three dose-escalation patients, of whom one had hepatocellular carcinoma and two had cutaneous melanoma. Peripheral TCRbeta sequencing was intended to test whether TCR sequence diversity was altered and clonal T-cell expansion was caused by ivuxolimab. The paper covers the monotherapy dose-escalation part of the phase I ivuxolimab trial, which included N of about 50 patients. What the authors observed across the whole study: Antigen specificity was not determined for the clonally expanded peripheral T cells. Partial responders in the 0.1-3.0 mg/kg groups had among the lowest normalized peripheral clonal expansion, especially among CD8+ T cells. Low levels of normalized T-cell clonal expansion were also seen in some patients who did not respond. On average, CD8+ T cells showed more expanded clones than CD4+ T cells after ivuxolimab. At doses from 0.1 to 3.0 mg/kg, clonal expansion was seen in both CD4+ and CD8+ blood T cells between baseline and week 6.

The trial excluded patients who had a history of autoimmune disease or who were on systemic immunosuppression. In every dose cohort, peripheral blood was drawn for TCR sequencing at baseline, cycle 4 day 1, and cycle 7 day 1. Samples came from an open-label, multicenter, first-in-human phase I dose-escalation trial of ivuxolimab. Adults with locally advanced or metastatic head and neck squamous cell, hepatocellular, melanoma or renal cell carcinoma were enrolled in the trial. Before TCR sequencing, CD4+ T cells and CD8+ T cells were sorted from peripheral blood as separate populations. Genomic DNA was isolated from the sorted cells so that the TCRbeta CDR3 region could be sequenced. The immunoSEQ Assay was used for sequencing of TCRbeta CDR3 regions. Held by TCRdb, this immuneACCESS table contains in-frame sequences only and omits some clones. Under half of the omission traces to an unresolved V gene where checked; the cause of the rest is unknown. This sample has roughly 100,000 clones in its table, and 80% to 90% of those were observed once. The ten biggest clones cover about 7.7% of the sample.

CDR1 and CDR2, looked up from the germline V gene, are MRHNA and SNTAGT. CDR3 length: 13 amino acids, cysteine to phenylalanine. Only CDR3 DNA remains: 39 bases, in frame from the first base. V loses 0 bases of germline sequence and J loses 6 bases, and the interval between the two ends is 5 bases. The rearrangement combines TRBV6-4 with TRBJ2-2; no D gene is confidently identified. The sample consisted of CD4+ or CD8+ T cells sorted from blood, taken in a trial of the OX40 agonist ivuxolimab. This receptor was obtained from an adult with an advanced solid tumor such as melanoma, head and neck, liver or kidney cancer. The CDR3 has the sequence CASSDSEAGELFF. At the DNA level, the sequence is TGTGCCAGCAGTGACTCTGAAGCCGGGGAGCTGTTTTTT.